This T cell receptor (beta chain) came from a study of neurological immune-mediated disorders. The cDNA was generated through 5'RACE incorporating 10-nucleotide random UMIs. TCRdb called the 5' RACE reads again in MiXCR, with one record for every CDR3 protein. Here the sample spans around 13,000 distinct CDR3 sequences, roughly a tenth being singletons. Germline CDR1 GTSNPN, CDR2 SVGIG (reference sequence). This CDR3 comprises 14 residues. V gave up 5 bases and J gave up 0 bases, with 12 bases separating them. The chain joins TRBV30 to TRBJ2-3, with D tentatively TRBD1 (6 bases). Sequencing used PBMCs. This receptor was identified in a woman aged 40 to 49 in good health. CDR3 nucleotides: TGTGCCTGGGACCTGACAGGAAGCACAGATACGCAGTATTTT. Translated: CAWDLTGSTDTQYF.